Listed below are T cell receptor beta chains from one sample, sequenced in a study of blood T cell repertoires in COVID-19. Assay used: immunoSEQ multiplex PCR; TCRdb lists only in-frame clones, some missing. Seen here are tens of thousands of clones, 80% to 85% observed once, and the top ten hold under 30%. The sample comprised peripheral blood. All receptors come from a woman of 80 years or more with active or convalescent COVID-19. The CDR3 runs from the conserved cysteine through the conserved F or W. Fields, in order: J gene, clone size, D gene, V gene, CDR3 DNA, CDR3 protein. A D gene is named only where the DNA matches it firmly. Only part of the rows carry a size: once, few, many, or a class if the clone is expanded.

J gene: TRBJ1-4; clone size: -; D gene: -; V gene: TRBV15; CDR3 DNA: TGTGCCACCAGCAGTGGGACACCATCAGGGAATGAAAAACTGTTTTTT; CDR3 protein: CATSSGTPSGNEKLFF
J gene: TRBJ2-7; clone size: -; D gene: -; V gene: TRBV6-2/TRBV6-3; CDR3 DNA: TGTGCCAGCAGTTTCGTCTACGAGCAGTACTTC; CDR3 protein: CASSFVYEQYF
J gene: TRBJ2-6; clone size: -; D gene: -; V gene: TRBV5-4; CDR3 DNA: TGTGCCAGCAGGGTTACAGGGGCGGGAGGGGCCAACGTCCTGACTTTC; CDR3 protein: CASRVTGAGGANVLTF
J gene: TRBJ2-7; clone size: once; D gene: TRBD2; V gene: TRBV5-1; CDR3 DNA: TGCGCCAGCAGCTTCGGGACTAGCGGGGCCTCCGAGCAGTACTTC; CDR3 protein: CASSFGTSGASEQYF
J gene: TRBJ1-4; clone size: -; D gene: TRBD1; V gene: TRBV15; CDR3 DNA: TGTGCCACCAGCAGTGCGAGGACAGGGGGCGAAAAACTGTTTTTT; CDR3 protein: CATSSARTGGEKLFF
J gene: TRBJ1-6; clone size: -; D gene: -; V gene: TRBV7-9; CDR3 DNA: TGTGCCAGCAGCCGGGACGCCAGGGGCCTTCATTCACCCCTCCACTTT; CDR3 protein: CASSRDARGLHSPLHF
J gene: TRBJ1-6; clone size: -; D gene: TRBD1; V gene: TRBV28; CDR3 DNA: TGTGCCAGCAGGGACAGGGTAAACTCACCCCTCCACTTT; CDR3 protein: CASRDRVNSPLHF
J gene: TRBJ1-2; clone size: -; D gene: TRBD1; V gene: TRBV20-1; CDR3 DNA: TGCAGTGCTAGATCGGGACAGGGGACGATCTTC; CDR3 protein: CSARSGQGTIF
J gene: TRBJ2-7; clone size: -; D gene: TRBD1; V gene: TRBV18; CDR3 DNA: TGTGCCAGCTCACCGCCCGGGACAGGACAAACCTACGAGCAGTACTTC; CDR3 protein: CASSPPGTGQTYEQYF
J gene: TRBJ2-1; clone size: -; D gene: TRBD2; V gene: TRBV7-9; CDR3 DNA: TGTGCCAGCAGCATACACTCGACTAGCGGGGGTACTGAGCAGTTCTTC; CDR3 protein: CASSIHSTSGGTEQFF
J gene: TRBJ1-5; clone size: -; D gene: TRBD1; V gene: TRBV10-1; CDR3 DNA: TGCGCCAGCAGTGTATCAGGGGGACCCCAGCATTTT; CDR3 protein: CASSVSGGPQHF
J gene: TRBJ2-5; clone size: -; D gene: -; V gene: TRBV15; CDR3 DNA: TGTGCCACCAGCAGCCGGGAGAGGGAGGAGACCCAGTACTTC; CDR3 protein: CATSSREREETQYF
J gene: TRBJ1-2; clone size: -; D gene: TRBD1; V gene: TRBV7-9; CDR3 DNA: TGTGCCAGCAGCTCCTGGGACAGGGGATTTGACTATGGCTACACCTTC; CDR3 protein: CASSSWDRGFDYGYTF
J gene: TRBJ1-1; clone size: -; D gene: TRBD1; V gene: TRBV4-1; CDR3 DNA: TGCGCCAGCAGCCAGGACAGGACTATGAACACTGAAGCTTTCTTT; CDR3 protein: CASSQDRTMNTEAFF
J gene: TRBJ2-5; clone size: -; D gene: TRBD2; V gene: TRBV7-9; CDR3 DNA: TGTGCCAGCTGGGGTACTCGGGGGGGCCCCCGCCACGGAGAGACCCAGTACTTC; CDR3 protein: CASWGTRGGPRHGETQYF
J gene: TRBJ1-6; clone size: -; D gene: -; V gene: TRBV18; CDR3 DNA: TGTGCCAGCTCCCTCTCCTATAATTCACCCCTCCACTTT; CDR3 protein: CASSLSYNSPLHF
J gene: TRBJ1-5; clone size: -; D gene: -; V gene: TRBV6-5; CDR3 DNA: TGTGCCAGCAGCCCAAAGCGGGCTCAGCCCCAGCATTTT; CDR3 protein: CASSPKRAQPQHF
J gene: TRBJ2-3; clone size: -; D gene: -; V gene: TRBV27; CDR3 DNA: TGTGCCAGCAGTTGGACTACCACCCGGGGCACAGATACGCAGTATTTT; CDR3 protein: CASSWTTTRGTDTQYF
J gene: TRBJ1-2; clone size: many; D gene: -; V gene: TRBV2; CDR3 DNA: TGTGCCAGCAGTGCCGCGGGAGGGGGGAACTATGGCTACACCTTC; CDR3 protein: CASSAAGGGNYGYTF
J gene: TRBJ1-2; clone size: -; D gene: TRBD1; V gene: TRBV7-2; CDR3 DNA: TGTGCCAGCAGATTTAGGGGGCAGGGGTACGGCTACACCTTC; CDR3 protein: CASRFRGQGYGYTF
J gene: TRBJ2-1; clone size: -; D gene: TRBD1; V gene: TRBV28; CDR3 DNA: TGTGCCAGCAGTTTATGGGGACAGGGGAGGAAGTACAATGAGCAGTTCTTC; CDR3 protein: CASSLWGQGRKYNEQFF
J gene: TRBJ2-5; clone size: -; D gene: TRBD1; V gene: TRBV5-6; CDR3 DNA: TGTGCCAGCAGCCGCGACAGGGCGGAAGAGACCCAGTACTTC; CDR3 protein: CASSRDRAEETQYF
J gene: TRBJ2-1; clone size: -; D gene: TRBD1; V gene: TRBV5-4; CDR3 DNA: TGTGCCAGCAGCCCCGCAGGACAGGGTGCCTACAATGAGCAGTTCTTC; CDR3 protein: CASSPAGQGAYNEQFF
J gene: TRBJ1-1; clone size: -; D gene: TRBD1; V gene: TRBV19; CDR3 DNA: TGTGCCAGTAGCATGGGGACAGGGAACACTGAAGCTTTCTTT; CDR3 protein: CASSMGTGNTEAFF
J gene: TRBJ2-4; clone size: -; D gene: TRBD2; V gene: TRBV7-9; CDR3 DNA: TGTGCCAGCAGCCCGACTAGCGGGGAAGCCAAAAACATTCAGTACTTC; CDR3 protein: CASSPTSGEAKNIQYF
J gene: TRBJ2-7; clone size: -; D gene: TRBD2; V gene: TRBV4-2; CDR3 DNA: TGTGCCAGCAGCCAAGGGACTAGCAGTTACGAGCAGTACTTC; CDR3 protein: CASSQGTSSYEQYF
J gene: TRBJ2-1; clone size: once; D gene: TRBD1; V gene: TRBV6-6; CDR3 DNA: TGTGCCAGCAGTCAACAAATGGACAGGGGGCAGGGAGACAATGAGCAGTTCTTC; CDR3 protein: CASSQQMDRGQGDNEQFF
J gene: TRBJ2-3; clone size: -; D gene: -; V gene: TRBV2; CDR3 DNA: TGTGCCAGCAGTGAAGCGCTCGGGACAGATACGCAGTATTTT; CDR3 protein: CASSEALGTDTQYF
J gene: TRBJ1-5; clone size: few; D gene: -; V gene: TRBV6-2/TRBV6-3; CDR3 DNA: TGTGCCAGCAGTCCCCTGGAGAATCAGCCCCAGCATTTT; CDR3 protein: CASSPLENQPQHF
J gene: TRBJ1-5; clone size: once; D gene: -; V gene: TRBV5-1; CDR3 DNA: TGCGCCAGCAGCATCGTTGGGGGGGCGGATCAGCCCCAGCATTTT; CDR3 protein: CASSIVGGADQPQHF
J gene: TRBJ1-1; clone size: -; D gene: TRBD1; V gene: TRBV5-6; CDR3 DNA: TGTGCCAGCATCGTGGGGACAGGGAACACTGAAGCTTTCTTT; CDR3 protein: CASIVGTGNTEAFF
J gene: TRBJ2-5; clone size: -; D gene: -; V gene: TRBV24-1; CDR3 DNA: TGTGCCACCAGTGATCCCACAGGCTACCAAGAGACCCAGTACTTC; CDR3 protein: CATSDPTGYQETQYF
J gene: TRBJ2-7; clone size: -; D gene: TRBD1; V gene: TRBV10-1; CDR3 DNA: TGCGCCAGGATGCGTGTTTCGGACAGGGTTTCCGAGCAGTACTTC; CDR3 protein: CARMRVSDRVSEQYF
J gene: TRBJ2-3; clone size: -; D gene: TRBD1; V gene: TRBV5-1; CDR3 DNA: TGCGCCAGCAGCTTTCAACCGGGACAGGGGGCAGATACGCAGTATTTT; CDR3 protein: CASSFQPGQGADTQYF
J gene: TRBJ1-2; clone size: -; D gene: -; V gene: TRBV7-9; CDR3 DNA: TGTGCCAGCAGCTTAGTTTCGGGATATGCTTATCGCTACACCTTC; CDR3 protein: CASSLVSGYAYRYTF
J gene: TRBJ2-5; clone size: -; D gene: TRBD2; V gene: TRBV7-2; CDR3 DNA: TGTGCCAGCAGCCGGGGGGGAGGGATGGAGACCCAGTACTTC; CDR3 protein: CASSRGGGMETQYF
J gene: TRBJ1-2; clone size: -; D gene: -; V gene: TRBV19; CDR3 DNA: TGTGCCAGTACCCCATCCGAGGCGGGACTGGATGGCTACACCTTC; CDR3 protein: CASTPSEAGLDGYTF
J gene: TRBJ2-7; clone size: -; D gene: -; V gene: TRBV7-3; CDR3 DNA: TGTGCCAGCAGCTTAACCACGACGGGGAGCGAGCAGTACTTC; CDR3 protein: CASSLTTTGSEQYF
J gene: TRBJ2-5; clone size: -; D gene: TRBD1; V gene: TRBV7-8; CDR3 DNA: TGTGCCAGCAGCTTAGCGACAGGGGGCAGGGAGACCCAGTACTTC; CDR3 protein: CASSLATGGRETQYF
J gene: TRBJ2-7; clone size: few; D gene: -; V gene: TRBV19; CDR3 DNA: TGTGCCAGTAGTAAGCAACAGAGCTACGAGCAGTACTTC; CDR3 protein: CASSKQQSYEQYF
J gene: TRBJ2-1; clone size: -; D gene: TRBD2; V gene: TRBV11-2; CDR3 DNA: TGTGCCAGCAGCTTTGAAGGACTAGCGGACAACAATGAGCAGTTCTTC; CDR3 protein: CASSFEGLADNNEQFF
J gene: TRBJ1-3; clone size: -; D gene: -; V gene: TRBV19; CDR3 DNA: TGTGCCAGTAGCGTTCTAAGGGGGGGAAACACCATATATTTT; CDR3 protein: CASSVLRGGNTIYF
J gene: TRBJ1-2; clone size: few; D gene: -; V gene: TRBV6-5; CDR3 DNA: TGTGCCAGCAGTTACTTAGGCAGGGAGGTCGATGGCTACACCTTC; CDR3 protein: CASSYLGREVDGYTF